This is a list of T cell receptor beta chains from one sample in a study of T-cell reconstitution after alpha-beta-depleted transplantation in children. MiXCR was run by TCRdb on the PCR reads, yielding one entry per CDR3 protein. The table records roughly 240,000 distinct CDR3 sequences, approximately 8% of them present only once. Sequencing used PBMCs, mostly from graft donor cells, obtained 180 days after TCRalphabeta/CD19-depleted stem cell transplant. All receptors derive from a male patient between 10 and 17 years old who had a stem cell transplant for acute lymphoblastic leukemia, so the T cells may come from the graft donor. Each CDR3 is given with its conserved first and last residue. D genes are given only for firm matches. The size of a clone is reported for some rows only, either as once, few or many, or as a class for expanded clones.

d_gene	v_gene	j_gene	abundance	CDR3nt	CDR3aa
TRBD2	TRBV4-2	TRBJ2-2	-	TGTGCCAGCAGCCAAGTTAGCGGGGGGGCAGACGGGGAGCTGTTTTTT	CASSQVSGGADGELFF
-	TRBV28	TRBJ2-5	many	TGTGCCAGCAGTTCGCCCGGGACACTCCGAGAGACCCAGTACTTC	CASSSPGTLRETQYF
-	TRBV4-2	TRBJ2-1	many	TGTGCCAGCAGCCAAGAGGAACGGGACAATGAGCAGTTCTTC	CASSQEERDNEQFF
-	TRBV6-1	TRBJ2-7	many	TGTGCCAGCACCCCTACCCCCGGGACACCTTACGAGCAGTACTTC	CASTPTPGTPYEQYF
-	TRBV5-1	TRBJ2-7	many	TGCGCCAGCAGTTTTGGGCTCCTCGGGGTTCCGCGCTCCTACGAGCAGTACTTC	CASSFGLLGVPRSYEQYF
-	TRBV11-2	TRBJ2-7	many	TGTGCCAGCAGCTTAAGAAAAGCGGGTTATCGTAGCTCCTACGAGCAGTACTTC	CASSLRKAGYRSSYEQYF
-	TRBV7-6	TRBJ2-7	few	TGTGCCAGCAGCCCTAGTCGGAGGTGGGCCCCCAGCTTCAGCGAGCAGTACTTC	CASSPSRRWAPSFSEQYF
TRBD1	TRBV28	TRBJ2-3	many	TGTGCCAGCAGGCCGGGACAGGGGGCGGCAGATACGCAGTATTTT	CASRPGQGAADTQYF
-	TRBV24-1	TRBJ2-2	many	TGTGCCACCAGTGACCCGGGACGTGGGGAGCTGTTTTTT	CATSDPGRGELFF
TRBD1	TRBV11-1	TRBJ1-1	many	TGTGCCAGCAGCTTGAGGGGGCCAGCTTTCTTT	CASSLRGPAFF